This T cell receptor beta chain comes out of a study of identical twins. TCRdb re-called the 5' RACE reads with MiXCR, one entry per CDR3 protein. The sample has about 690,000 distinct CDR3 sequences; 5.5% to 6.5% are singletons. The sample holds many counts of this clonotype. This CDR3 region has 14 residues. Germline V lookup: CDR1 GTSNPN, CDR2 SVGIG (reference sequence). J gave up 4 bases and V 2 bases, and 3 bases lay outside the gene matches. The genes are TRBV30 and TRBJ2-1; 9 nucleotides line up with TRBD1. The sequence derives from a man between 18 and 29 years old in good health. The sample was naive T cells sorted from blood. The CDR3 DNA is TGTGCCTGGAGTACCGGGACAGGGTACAATGAGCAGTTCTTC. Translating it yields CAWSTGTGYNEQFF.